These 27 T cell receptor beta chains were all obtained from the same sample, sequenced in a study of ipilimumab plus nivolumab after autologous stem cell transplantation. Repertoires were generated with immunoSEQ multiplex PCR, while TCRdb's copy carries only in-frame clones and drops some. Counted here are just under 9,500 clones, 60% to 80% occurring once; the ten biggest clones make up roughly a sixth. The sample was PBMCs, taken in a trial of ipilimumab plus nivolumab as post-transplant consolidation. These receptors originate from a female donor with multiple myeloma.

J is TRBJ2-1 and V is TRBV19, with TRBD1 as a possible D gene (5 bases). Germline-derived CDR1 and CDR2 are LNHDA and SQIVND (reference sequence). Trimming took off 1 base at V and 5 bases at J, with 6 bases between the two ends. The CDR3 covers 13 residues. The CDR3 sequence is CASSIGQNNEQFF. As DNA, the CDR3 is TGTGCCAGTAGTATAGGACAGAACAATGAGCAGTTCTTC.

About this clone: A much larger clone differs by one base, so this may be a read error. The CDR3 sequence is CASSLTGGNSGNTIYF. The CDR3 DNA is TGTGCCAGCAGCTTGACAGGGGGAAACTCTGGAAACACCATATATTTT. V usage is TRBV7-6 and J usage is TRBJ1-3, with 9 bases aligning to TRBD1. The CDR3 sequence is 16 residues long. Unmatched junction bases numbered 3, after V lost 3 bases and J lost 0 bases. In germline, CDR1 is SGHVS, CDR2 FNYEAQ.

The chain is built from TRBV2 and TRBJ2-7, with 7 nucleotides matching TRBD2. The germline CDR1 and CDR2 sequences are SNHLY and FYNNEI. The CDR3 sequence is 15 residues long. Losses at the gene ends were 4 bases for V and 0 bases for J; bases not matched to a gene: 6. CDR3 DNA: TGTGCCAGCAGTGGTACCCTAGCGGTCTCCTACGAGCAGTACTTC. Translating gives CASSGTLAVSYEQYF.

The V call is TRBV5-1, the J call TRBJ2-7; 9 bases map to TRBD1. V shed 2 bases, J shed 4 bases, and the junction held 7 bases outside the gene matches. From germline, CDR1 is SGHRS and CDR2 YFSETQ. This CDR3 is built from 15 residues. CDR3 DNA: TGCGCCAGCAGCTTCGCCGGGACAGGGTCTTACGAGCAGTACTTC. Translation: CASSFAGTGSYEQYF.

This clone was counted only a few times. Here the CDR3 reads CASSLAARTYEQYF. For the CDR3, the DNA is TGTGCCAGCAGCTTAGCCGCGCGAACCTACGAGCAGTACTTC. This sequence joins TRBV7-2 and TRBJ2-7, with D hard to call. Trimming left V 0 bases short and J 2 bases short, with 8 bases between. Germline V gene sequence: CDR1 SGHTA, CDR2 FQGNSA. The CDR3 runs 14 residues.

In DNA, the CDR3 is TGCGCCAGCAGCCAAGTCTTCGCGACAGTGCAAGCAACTAATGAAAAACTGTTTTTT. The encoded protein is CASSQVFATVQATNEKLFF. The chain has TRBV4-1 and TRBJ1-4, with a weak D call TRBD1 (5 bases). There are 19 residues in the CDR3. With 1 base removed from V and 0 bases from J, the gap between germline ends came to 18 bases. The germline CDR1 and CDR2 sequences are MGHRA and YSYEKL.

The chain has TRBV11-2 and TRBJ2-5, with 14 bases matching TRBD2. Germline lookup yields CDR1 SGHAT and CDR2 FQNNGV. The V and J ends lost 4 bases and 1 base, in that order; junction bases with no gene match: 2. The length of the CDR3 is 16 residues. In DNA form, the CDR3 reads TGTGCCAGCAGCTGGGGACTAGCGGGAGTCCAAGAGACCCAGTACTTC. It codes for CASSWGLAGVQETQYF.

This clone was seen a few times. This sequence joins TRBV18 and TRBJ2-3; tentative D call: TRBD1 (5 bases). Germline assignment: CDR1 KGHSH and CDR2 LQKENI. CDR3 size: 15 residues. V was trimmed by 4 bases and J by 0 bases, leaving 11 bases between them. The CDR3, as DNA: TGTGCCAGCTCACTCGGACACTCTAGCACAGATACGCAGTATTTT. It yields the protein CASSLGHSSTDTQYF. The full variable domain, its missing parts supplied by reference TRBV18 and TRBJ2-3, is NAGVMQNPRHLVRRRGQEARLRCSPMKGHSHVYWYRQLPEEGLKFMVYLQKENIIDESGMPKERFSAEFPKEGPSILRIQQVVRGDSAAYFCASSLGHSSTDTQYFGPGTRLTVL.

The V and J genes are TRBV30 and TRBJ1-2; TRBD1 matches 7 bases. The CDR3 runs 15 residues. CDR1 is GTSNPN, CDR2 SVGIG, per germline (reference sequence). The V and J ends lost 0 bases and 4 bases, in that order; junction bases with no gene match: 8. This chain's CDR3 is CAWSVGAGGAYGYTF. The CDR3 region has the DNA TGTGCCTGGAGTGTAGGGGCAGGGGGGGCCTATGGCTACACCTTC.

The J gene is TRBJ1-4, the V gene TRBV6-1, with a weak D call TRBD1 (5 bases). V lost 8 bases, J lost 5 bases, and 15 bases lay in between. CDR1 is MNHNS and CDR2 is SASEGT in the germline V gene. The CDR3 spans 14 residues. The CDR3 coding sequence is TGTGCCAGCCACATAAGGGGTACCAATGAAAAACTGTTTTTT. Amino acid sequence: CASHIRGTNEKLFF.

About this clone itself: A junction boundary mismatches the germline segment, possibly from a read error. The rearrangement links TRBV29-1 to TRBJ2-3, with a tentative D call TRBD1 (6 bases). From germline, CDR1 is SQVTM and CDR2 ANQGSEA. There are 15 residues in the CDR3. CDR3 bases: TGCAGCGCTGAAAGGACAGACAAAGGCACAGATACGCAGTATTTT. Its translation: CSAERTDKGTDTQYF.

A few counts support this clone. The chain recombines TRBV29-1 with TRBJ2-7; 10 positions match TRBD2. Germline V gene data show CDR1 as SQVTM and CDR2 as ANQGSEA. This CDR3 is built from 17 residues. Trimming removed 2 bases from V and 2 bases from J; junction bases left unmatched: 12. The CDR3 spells CSVELNRGLADTYEQYF. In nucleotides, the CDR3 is TGCAGCGTTGAACTCAATAGAGGACTAGCGGATACCTACGAGCAGTACTTC.

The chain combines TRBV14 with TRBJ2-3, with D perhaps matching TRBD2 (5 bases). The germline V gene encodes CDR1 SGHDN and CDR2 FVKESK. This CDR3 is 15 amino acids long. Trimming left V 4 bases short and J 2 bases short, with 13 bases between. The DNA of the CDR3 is TGTGCCAGCAGCCGACATCCCGGGATCACAGATACGCAGTATTTT. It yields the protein CASSRHPGITDTQYF.

This CDR3 reads CASSPPVGGNEQFF. CDR3 in DNA: TGTGCCAGCTCACCACCCGTGGGGGGCAATGAGCAGTTCTTC. V gene TRBV18 combines with J gene TRBJ2-1; a possible D gene is TRBD2 (6 bases). CDR1 and CDR2 (germline): KGHSH, LQKENI. The CDR3 extends over 14 amino acids. The germline V and J ends were trimmed by 0 bases and 6 bases, with 9 bases remaining between them.

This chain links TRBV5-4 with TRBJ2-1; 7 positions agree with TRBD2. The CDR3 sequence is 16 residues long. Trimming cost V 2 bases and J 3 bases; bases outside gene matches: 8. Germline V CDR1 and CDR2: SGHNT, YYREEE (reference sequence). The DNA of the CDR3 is TGTGCCAGCAGCTTATATTCTGGGACTATCTACAATGAGCAGTTCTTC. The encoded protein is CASSLYSGTIYNEQFF.

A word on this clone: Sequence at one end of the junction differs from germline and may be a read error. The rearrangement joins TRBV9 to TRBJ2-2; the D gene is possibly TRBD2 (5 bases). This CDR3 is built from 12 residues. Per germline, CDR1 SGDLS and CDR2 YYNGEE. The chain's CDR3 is CASSVPGRGAVF. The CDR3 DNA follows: TGTGCCAGCAGCGTACCCGGCCGGGGAGCTGTTTTT.

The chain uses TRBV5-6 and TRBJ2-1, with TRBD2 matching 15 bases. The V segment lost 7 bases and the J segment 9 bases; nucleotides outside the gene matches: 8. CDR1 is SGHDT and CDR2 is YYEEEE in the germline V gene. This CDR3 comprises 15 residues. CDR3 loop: CASGGLAGGPGEQFF. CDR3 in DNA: TGTGCCAGCGGAGGACTAGCGGGAGGGCCTGGTGAGCAGTTCTTC.

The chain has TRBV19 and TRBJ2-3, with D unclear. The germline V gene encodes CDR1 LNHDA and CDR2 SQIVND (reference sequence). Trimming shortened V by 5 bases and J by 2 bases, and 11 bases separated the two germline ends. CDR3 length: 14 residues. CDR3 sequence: CASSLYPFTDTQYF. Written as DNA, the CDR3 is TGTGCCAGTAGTCTCTACCCCTTCACAGATACGCAGTATTTT.

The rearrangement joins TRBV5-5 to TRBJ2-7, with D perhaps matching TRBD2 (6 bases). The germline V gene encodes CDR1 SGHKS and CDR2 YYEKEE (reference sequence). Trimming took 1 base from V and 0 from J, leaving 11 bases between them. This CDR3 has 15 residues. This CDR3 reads CASSLRAGPSYEQYF. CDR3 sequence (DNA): TGTGCCAGCAGCTTGCGGGCGGGACCCTCCTACGAGCAGTACTTC.

The CDR3 loop reads CASSIIPGQAFYGYTF. Here the CDR3 DNA reads TGTGCCAGTAGCATAATACCGGGACAGGCTTTCTATGGCTACACCTTC. The V gene is TRBV19, the J gene TRBJ1-2; 8 bases line up with TRBD1. Trimming took 6 bases from V and 4 from J; bases not matched to a gene: 13. Germline-derived CDR1 and CDR2 are LNHDA and SQIVND (reference sequence). The CDR3 spans 16 residues.

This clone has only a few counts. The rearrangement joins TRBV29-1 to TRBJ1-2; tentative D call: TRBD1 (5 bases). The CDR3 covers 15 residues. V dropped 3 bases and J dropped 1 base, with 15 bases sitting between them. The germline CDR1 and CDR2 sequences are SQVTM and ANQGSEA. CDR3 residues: CSVDQGSLGNYGYTF. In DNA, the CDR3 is TGCAGCGTTGACCAGGGTTCGTTGGGTAACTATGGCTACACCTTC.

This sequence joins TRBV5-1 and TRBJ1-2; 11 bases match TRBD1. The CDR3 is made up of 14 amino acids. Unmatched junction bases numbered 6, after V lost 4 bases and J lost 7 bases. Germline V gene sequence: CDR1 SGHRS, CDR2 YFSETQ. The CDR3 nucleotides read TGCGCCAGCAGCGACGGACAGGGGGCTCGTGGCTACACCTTC. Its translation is CASSDGQGARGYTF.

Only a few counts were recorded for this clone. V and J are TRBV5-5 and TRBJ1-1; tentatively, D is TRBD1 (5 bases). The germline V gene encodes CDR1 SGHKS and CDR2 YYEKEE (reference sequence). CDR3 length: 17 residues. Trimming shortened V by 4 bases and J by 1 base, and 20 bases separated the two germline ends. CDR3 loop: CASSVNWVGTWNTEAFF. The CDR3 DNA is TGTGCCAGCAGCGTGAATTGGGTGGGGACTTGGAACACTGAAGCTTTCTTT.

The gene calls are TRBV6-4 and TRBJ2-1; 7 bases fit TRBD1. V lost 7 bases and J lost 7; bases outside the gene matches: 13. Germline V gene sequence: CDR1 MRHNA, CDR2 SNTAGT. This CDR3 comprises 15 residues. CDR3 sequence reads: CASNRDSPNRNEQFF. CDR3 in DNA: TGTGCCAGCAACCGGGACAGCCCCAACCGAAATGAGCAGTTCTTC.

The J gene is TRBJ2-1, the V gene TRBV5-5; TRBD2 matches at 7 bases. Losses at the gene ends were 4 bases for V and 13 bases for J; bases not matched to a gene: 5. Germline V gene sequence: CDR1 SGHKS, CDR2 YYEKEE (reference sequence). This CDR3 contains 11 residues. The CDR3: CASSPGTIQFF. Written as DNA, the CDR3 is TGTGCCAGCAGCCCCGGGACTATCCAGTTCTTC. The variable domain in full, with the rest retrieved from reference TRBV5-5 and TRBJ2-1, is DAGVTQSPTHLIKTRGQQVTLRCSPISGHKSVSWYQQVLGQGPQFIFQYYEKEERGRGNFPDRFSARQFPNYSSELNVNALLLGDSALYLCASSPGTIQFFGPGTRLTVL.

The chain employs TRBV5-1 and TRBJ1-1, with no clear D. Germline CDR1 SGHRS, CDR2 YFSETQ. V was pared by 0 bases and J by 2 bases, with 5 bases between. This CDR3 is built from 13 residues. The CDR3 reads CASSLELNTEAFF. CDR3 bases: TGCGCCAGCAGCTTGGAACTAAACACTGAAGCTTTCTTT.

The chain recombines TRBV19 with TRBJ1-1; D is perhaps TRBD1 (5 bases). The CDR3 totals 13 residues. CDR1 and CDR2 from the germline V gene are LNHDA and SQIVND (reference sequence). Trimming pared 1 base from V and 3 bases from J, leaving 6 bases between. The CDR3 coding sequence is TGTGCCAGTAGTATAGGAGGGGACACTGAAGCTTTCTTT. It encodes CASSIGGDTEAFF.